The 29 T cell receptor beta chains in this list originate from one sample, sequenced in a study of T cells in Graves' hyperthyroidism and ophthalmopathy. Amplification yielded TCR beta CDR3 regions, with RNA transcripts as the source. The HTBI primer set was used in a first-round RT-PCR of the TCR CDR3. TCRdb re-analysed the multiplex PCR reads in MiXCR, keeping a single row per CDR3 protein. The repertoire holds about 350,000 distinct CDR3 sequences, with 15% to 20% as singletons. Sequenced sample: blood. These receptors were obtained from a woman in her 40s with Graves' ophthalmopathy.

Worth noting for this clonotype: A much larger clone is a single base away; this may be a read error. The V gene is TRBV4-1, the J gene TRBJ1-1, with no clear D. The length of the CDR3 is 13 residues. CDR1 MGHRA and CDR2 YSYEKL come from the germline V gene. V lost 2 bases, J lost 8 bases, and 12 bases lay in between. CDR3 nucleotide sequence: TGCGCCAGCAGCCAAATCACGGCCACGGAAGCTTTCTTT. Translated: CASSQITATEAFF.

This clonotype was recorded many times. The rearrangement uses TRBV6-5 and TRBJ2-7; D is unclear. The CDR3 has 11 amino acids. Germline V gives CDR1 MNHEY, CDR2 SVGAGI. V was pared by 2 bases and J by 13 bases, with 12 bases between. The CDR3 reads CASSYGPEYYF. For the CDR3, the DNA is TGTGCCAGCAGTTACGGGCCAGAATATTACTTC.

This clonotype has a count of ten or more. The chain is built from TRBV7-9 and TRBJ2-7; D not resolved. This CDR3 comprises 15 residues. V gave up 5 bases and J gave up 0 bases, with 14 bases separating them. Germline V gives CDR1 SEHNR, CDR2 FQNEAQ (reference sequence). CDR3 coding DNA: TGTGCCAGCAGCGCCATCTCAGCCCTCTCCTACGAGCAGTACTTC. It codes for CASSAISALSYEQYF.

Ten or more counts support this clonotype. The genes are TRBV30 and TRBJ1-2, with 8 bases identical to TRBD1. V lost 0 bases to trimming and J lost 8 bases; unmatched junction nucleotides: 5. The CDR3 has 13 residues. Germline assignment: CDR1 GTSNPN and CDR2 SVGIG (reference sequence). CDR3 in DNA: TGTGCCTGGAGTGTTCCAGGGGGCGTAGGCTACACCTTC. Translating it yields CAWSVPGGVGYTF.

By sample share, this clonotype is medium-sized. The chain uses TRBV12-3 or TRBV12-4 and TRBJ1-5; D possibly corresponds to TRBD1 (6 bases). The CDR3 is 12 amino acids. V lost 6 bases and J 7 bases, leaving 10 bases between the germline ends. CDR3 DNA sequence: TGTGCCAGCAGCCACAGGGAGCAGCCCCAGCATTTT. This gives the protein CASSHREQPQHF.

This clonotype was counted at least ten times. The chain carries TRBV30 and TRBJ1-5; maybe TRBD1 (6 bases). Between the trimmed V and J ends, which lost 1 base and 5 bases, there was a span of 12 bases. Germline V gives CDR1 GTSNPN, CDR2 SVGIG (reference sequence). The CDR3 contains 14 residues. The CDR3 is CAWSETGDYQPQHF. CDR3 DNA sequence: TGTGCCTGGAGTGAGACAGGCGATTATCAGCCCCAGCATTTT.

Many counts were recorded for this clonotype. V is TRBV11-2 and J is TRBJ1-1; no clear D. V lost 7 bases to trimming and J lost 1 base, with 13 bases between them. Germline lookup yields CDR1 SGHAT and CDR2 FQNNGV. The CDR3 spans 14 residues. The CDR3 protein is CASTWAISNTEAFF. CDR3 DNA sequence: TGTGCCAGCACCTGGGCGATTTCGAACACTGAAGCTTTCTTT.

The chain employs TRBV28 and TRBJ2-7, with 13 bases matching TRBD2. This CDR3 contains 15 residues. V lost 8 bases, J lost 3 bases, and 7 bases stayed unmatched. CDR1 is MDHEN, CDR2 SYDVKM, per germline. CDR3 residues: CASGELAGGSYEQYF. In DNA form, the CDR3 reads TGTGCCAGCGGAGAACTAGCGGGAGGGAGCTACGAGCAGTACTTC.

This clonotype was picked up many times. The CDR3 DNA is TGTGCCAGCAGTTATCAGTGGAGGAACACTGAAGCTTTCTTT. This encodes CASSYQWRNTEAFF. V and J are TRBV12-3 or TRBV12-4 and TRBJ1-1; D call uncertain. Trimming pared 4 bases from V and 1 base from J, leaving 10 bases between. The CDR3 runs to 14 residues.

This clonotype was recorded at least ten times. The chain combines TRBV6-2 or TRBV6-3 with TRBJ2-5, with D uncertain. The CDR3 spans 13 residues. Germline V gives CDR1 MNHEY, CDR2 SVGEGT. Trimming cost V 6 bases and J 5 bases, with 13 bases left between them. CDR3 DNA sequence: TGTGCCAGCAGGAGACTGAGCCGGGAGACCCAGTACTTC. This sequence encodes CASRRLSRETQYF.

A note on this clonotype: One end of the junction varies from germline; a read error may be responsible. The chain recombines TRBV6-5 with TRBJ2-7; D ambiguous. The V gene's germline CDR1 is MNHEY and CDR2 SVGAGI. This CDR3 is 12 amino acids long. The CDR3 DNA is TGTGCCAGCAGCTACTCGGTGGGATCCCCCCACTTC. Its translation is CASSYSVGSPHF.

The V call is TRBV7-2, the J call TRBJ2-5; 10 bases line up with TRBD2. CDR1 is SGHTA and CDR2 is FQGNSA in the germline V gene. CDR3 length: 12 residues. The J segment lost 7 bases and the V segment lost 6 bases, leaving 2 bases of the junction unmatched. The CDR3: CASRVAGGTQYF. For the CDR3, the DNA is TGTGCCAGCAGGGTAGCGGGAGGGACCCAGTACTTC. The variable domain in full, completed from reference TRBV7-2 and TRBJ2-5, reads GAGVSQSPSNKVTEKGKDVELRCDPISGHTALYWYRQSLGQGLEFLIYFQGNSAPDKSGLPSDRFSAERTGGSVSTLTIQRTQQEDSAVYLCASRVAGGTQYFGPGTRLLVL.

The chain is built from TRBV27 and TRBJ1-5; 10 positions agree with TRBD1. Germline-derived CDR1 and CDR2 are MNHEY and SMNVEV (reference sequence). The CDR3 length is 14 residues. The ends lost 2 bases at V and 7 bases at J; junction bases unmatched: 2. The CDR3 sequence: CASSLDRGRQPQHF. CDR3 in DNA: TGTGCCAGCAGTTTAGACAGGGGGCGGCAGCCCCAGCATTTT.

This clonotype has ten or more counts. The V and J genes are TRBV28 and TRBJ1-5, with TRBD1 as a possible D gene (6 bases). The CDR3 extends over 20 amino acids. The V end was cut by 3 bases, the J end by 0 bases, with 24 bases between. CDR1 MDHEN and CDR2 SYDVKM come from the germline V gene. The CDR3 bases are TGTGCCAGCAGTTTTTACACCTGGACAGAGCATGCATATAGCAATCAGCCCCAGCATTTT. Encoded protein: CASSFYTWTEHAYSNQPQHF. The entire variable domain, with the rest obtained from reference TRBV28 and TRBJ1-5, is as follows: DVKVTQSSRYLVKRTGEKVFLECVQDMDHENMFWYRQDPGLGLRLIYFSYDVKMKEKGDIPEGYSVSREKKERFSLILESASTNQTSMYLCASSFYTWTEHAYSNQPQHFGDGTRLSIL.

At least ten counts were recorded for this clonotype. The gene calls are TRBV6-1 and TRBJ2-7, with D perhaps matching TRBD2 (6 bases). Germline CDR1 MNHNS, CDR2 SASEGT. The CDR3 spans 14 residues. Trimming removed 0 bases at V and 4 bases at J, with 10 bases between. In DNA, the CDR3 is TGTGCCAGCAGTGAAGCGGGAGGTCTTTACGAGCAGTACTTC. This gives the protein CASSEAGGLYEQYF.

This clonotype was seen many times. This sequence joins TRBV12-3 or TRBV12-4 and TRBJ1-1, with TRBD1 as a possible D gene (6 bases). V was pared by 6 bases and J by 1 base, with 15 bases between. This CDR3 spans 15 amino acids. The CDR3 region is CASRPGGAGNTEAFF. CDR3 bases: TGTGCCAGCAGACCCGGGGGGGCCGGGAACACTGAAGCTTTCTTT.

This clonotype was found many times. The chain joins TRBV28 to TRBJ1-5; 7 bases are a match to TRBD1. The CDR3 covers 15 residues. The germline gives CDR1 MDHEN, CDR2 SYDVKM. The junction had 11 bases not matched to a gene; V was cut back by 7 bases and J by 5 bases. CDR3 amino acids: CASILRGGGDQPQHF. CDR3 nucleotides: TGTGCCAGCATCCTTCGTGGAGGGGGCGATCAGCCCCAGCATTTT. The full variable domain, completed using reference TRBV28 and TRBJ1-5, is DVKVTQSSRYLVKRTGEKVFLECVQDMDHENMFWYRQDPGLGLRLIYFSYDVKMKEKGDIPEGYSVSREKKERFSLILESASTNQTSMYLCASILRGGGDQPQHFGDGTRLSIL.

This clonotype was found once. V usage is TRBV28 and J usage is TRBJ2-7; 8 positions match TRBD1. The CDR3 runs 14 residues. CDR1 is MDHEN and CDR2 is SYDVKM in the germline V gene. V trimming: 7 bases; J trimming: 3 bases; junction bases outside the gene matches: 8. CDR3 in DNA: TGTGCCAGCAAAATACAGGGGGAGGTCTACGAGCAGTACTTC. It translates to CASKIQGEVYEQYF.

This clonotype was detected many times. The DNA is left out, because the CDR3 cannot be placed on it with certainty; the CDR3 is given as TCRdb lists it. The chain uses TRBV27 and TRBJ2-7; TRBD1 is the table's D call, not checked against the DNA. The CDR3 spans 17 residues, counting both ends. The germline CDR1 and CDR2 sequences are MNHEY and SMNVEV (reference sequence). The CDR3 loop reads CASSSSSIRDSLYEQYF.

This clonotype showed up many times. CDR3 sequence reads: CASSYTGGPLNHEQYF. As DNA, the CDR3 is TGTGCCAGCAGTTACACGGGAGGGCCGCTAAATCACGAGCAGTACTTC. V and J are TRBV6-5 and TRBJ2-7; 8 bases fit TRBD2. The CDR3 runs to 16 residues. Germline values: CDR1 MNHEY, CDR2 SVGAGI. The ends lost 2 bases at V and 5 bases at J; junction bases unmatched: 11.

This clonotype occurred many times. The gene calls are TRBV27 and TRBJ1-5; D perhaps matches TRBD1 (5 bases). With 4 bases removed from V and 5 bases from J, the gap between germline ends came to 9 bases. The CDR3 extends over 13 amino acids. Germline V gives CDR1 MNHEY, CDR2 SMNVEV (reference sequence). CDR3 residues: CASSSREDQPQHF. CDR3 DNA sequence: TGTGCCAGCAGTTCCAGGGAGGATCAGCCCCAGCATTTT.

This clonotype showed up many times. The rearrangement links TRBV6-2 or TRBV6-3 to TRBJ2-6; D is possibly TRBD2 (6 bases). Per germline, CDR1 MNHEY and CDR2 SVGEGT. V lost 7 bases and J lost 0, with 16 bases in between. The CDR3 consists of 17 residues. The CDR3 spells CASTPGGASSGANVLTF. Written as DNA, the CDR3 is TGTGCCAGCACCCCAGGCGGGGCGTCCTCTGGGGCCAACGTCCTGACTTTC.

This clonotype was counted ten times or more. The V gene is TRBV28, the J gene TRBJ2-4; either TRBD1 or TRBD2 may supply D (5 bases each). Germline V CDR1 and CDR2: MDHEN, SYDVKM. The V end lost 6 bases, the J end lost 7 bases, and 19 bases lay between the germline ends. This CDR3 has 15 amino acids. CDR3 sequence: CASRSRGRGRNIQYF. The CDR3 DNA reads as TGTGCCAGCAGAAGCCGCGGACGGGGACGGAACATTCAGTACTTC.

The sample holds one count of this clonotype. The chain combines TRBV6-1 with TRBJ2-7, with D unresolved. The V end was cut by 5 bases, the J end by 2 bases, with 13 bases between. Germline assignment: CDR1 MNHNS and CDR2 SASEGT. The CDR3 extends over 14 amino acids. The CDR3 loop is CASSRTSTAYEQYF. The CDR3 DNA follows: TGTGCCAGCAGTCGGACCTCCACTGCCTACGAGCAGTACTTC.

This clonotype has ten or more counts. This sequence joins TRBV12-5 and TRBJ1-2; a possible D gene is TRBD1 (5 bases). The germline V and J ends were trimmed by 1 base and 2 bases, with 14 bases remaining between them. The CDR3 length is 16 residues. Germline CDR1 is LGHNT and CDR2 is FRNRAP. CDR3 loop: CASGLGIEGINYGYTF. The CDR3 DNA reads as TGTGCTAGTGGTTTGGGCATCGAGGGGATAAACTATGGCTACACCTTC.

This clonotype was seen repeatedly, ten times or more. The V gene is TRBV7-2, the J gene TRBJ2-5; 12 bases are a match to TRBD1. The V and J ends lost 5 bases and 5 bases, in that order; junction bases with no gene match: 15. The CDR3 runs 18 residues. Germline V CDR1 and CDR2: SGHTA, FQGNSA. The CDR3 DNA is TGTGCCAGCAGCAGCTTAATCCGGGGACAGGGGGCGGGTGAGACCCAGTACTTC. It translates to CASSSLIRGQGAGETQYF.

This clonotype occurred many times. The chain uses TRBV6-2 or TRBV6-3 and TRBJ2-2; 7 bases are shared with TRBD2. J lost 0 bases, V lost 2 bases, and 3 bases had no gene match. This CDR3 contains 16 residues. In germline, CDR1 is MNHEY, CDR2 SVGEGT. In DNA, the CDR3 is TGTGCCAGCAGTTACGCTAGCGGTTCGAACACCGGGGAGCTGTTTTTT. It specifies CASSYASGSNTGELFF.

This clonotype has at least ten counts. The V call is TRBV11-2, the J call TRBJ2-7; the D gene could be TRBD1 or TRBD2 (5 bases each). The CDR3 covers 15 residues. Germline assignment: CDR1 SGHAT and CDR2 FQNNGV. The germline V and J ends were trimmed by 0 bases and 0 bases, with 9 bases remaining between them. In DNA form, the CDR3 reads TGTGCCAGCAGCTTAGAGTCGGGACCCTCCTACGAGCAGTACTTC. Residues: CASSLESGPSYEQYF.

This clonotype was seen at least ten times. The chain employs TRBV7-9 and TRBJ1-5, with D unclear. CDR1 and CDR2 (germline): SEHNR, FQNEAQ (reference sequence). Trimming shortened V by 5 bases and J by 9 bases, and 11 bases separated the two germline ends. This CDR3 has 12 residues. Written as DNA, the CDR3 is TGTGCCAGCAGCCAGACGGGGTTGCCCCAGCATTTT. Its translation: CASSQTGLPQHF.